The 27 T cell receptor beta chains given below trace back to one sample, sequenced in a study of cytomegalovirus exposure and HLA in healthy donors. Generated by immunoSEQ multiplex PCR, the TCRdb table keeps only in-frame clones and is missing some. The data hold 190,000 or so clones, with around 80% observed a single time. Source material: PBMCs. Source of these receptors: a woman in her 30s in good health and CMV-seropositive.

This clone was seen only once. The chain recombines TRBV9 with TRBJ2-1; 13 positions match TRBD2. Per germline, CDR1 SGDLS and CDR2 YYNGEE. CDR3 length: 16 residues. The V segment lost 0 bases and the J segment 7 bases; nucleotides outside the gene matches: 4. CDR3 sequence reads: CASSVEGTSGINEQFF. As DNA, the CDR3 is TGTGCCAGCAGCGTAGAGGGGACTAGCGGGATTAATGAGCAGTTCTTC.

CDR3 protein: CSVTITGGFYNEQFF. In DNA, the CDR3 is TGCAGCGTTACAATAACAGGGGGTTTTTACAATGAGCAGTTCTTC. The chain employs TRBV29-1 and TRBJ2-1; TRBD1 agrees at 8 bases. Germline V gene data show CDR1 as SQVTM and CDR2 as ANQGSEA. CDR3 length: 15 amino acids. With 5 bases clipped from V and 4 bases from J, the junction kept 10 bases outside the gene matches.

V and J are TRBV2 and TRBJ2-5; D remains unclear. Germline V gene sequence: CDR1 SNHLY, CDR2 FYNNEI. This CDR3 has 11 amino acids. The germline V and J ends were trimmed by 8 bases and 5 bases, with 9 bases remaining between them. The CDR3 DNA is TGTGCCAGCGAGATGATGGAGACCCAGTACTTC. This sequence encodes CASEMMETQYF.

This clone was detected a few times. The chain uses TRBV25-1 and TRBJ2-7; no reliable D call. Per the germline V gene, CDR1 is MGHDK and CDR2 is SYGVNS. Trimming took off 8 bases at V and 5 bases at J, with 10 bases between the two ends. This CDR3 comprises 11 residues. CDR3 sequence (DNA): TGTGCCAGCCGGGTTGGAGACGAGCAGTACTTC. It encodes CASRVGDEQYF.

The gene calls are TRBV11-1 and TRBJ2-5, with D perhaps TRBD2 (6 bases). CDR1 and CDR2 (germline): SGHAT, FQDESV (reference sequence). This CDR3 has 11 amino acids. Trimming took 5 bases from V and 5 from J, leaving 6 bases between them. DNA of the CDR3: TGTGCCAGCAGCCGGGGGGAGACCCAGTACTTC. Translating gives CASSRGETQYF.

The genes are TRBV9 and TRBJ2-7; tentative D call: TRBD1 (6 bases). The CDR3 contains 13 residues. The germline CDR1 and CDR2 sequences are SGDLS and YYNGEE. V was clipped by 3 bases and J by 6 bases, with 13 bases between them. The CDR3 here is CASSAHRDSEQYF. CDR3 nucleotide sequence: TGTGCCAGCAGCGCCCACAGGGATTCCGAGCAGTACTTC.

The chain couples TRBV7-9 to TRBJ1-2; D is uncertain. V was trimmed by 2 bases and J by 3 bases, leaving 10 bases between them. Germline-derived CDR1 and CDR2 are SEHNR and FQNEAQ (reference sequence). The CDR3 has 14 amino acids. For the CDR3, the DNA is TGTGCCAGCAGCTTACGCCGGAGTCACTATGGCTACACCTTC. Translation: CASSLRRSHYGYTF.

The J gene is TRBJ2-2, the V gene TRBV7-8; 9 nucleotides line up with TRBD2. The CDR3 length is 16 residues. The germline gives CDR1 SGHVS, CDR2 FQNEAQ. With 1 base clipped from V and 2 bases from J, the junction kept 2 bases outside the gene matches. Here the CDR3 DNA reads TGTGCCAGCAGCTTAGGACTAGCGGTTAACACCGGGGAGCTGTTTTTT. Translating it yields CASSLGLAVNTGELFF.

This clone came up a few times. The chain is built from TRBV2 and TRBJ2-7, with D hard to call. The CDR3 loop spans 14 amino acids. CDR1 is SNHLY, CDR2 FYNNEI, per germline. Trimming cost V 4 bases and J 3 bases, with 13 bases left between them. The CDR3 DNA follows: TGTGCCAGCAGTGGCCCCCGGGTCCTCTACGAGCAGTACTTC. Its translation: CASSGPRVLYEQYF.

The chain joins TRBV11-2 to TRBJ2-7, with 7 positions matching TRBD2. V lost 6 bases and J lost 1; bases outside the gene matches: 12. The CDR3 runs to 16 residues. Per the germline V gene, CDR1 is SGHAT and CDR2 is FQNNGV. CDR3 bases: TGTGCCAGCAGTTTCCTTCCAGGAGCGGGGTCCTACGAGCAGTACTTC. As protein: CASSFLPGAGSYEQYF.

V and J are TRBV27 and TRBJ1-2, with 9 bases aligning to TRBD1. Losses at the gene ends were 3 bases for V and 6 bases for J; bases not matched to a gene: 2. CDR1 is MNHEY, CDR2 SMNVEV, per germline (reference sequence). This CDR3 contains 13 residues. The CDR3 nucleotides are TGTGCCAGCAGTTTGGACAGGGGACATGGCTACACCTTC. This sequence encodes CASSLDRGHGYTF.

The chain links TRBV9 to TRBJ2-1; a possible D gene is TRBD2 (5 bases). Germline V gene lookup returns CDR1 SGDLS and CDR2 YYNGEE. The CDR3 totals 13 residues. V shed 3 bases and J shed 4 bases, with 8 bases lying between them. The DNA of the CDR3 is TGTGCCAGCAGCGCGTCGGGGTACAATGAGCAGTTCTTC. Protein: CASSASGYNEQFF.

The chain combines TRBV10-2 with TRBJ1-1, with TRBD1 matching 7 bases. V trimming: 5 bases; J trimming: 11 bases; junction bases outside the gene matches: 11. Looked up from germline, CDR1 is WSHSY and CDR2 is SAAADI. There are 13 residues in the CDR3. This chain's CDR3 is CASSFSGQDGAFF. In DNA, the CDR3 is TGCGCCAGCAGTTTCTCAGGACAGGATGGGGCTTTCTTT.

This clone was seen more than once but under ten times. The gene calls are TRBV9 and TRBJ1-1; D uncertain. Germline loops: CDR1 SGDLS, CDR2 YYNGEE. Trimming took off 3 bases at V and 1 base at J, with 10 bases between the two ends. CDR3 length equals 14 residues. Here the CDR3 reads CASSASRQNTEAFF. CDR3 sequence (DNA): TGTGCCAGCAGCGCGAGCCGACAGAACACTGAAGCTTTCTTT. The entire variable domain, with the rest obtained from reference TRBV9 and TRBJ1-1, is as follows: DSGVTQTPKHLITATGQRVTLRCSPRSGDLSVYWYQQSLDQGLQFLIQYYNGEERAKGNILERFSAQQFPDLHSELNLSSLELGDSALYFCASSASRQNTEAFFGQGTRLTVV.

CDR3 bases: TGTGCCAGCAGCGTAGATCCTGCGGGACTATTCTACGAGCAGTACTTC. Protein sequence: CASSVDPAGLFYEQYF. This rearrangement joins TRBV9 to TRBJ2-7; 7 nucleotides agree with TRBD2. This CDR3 has 16 residues. V was pared by 0 bases and J by 3 bases, with 9 bases of the junction left unmatched. Germline loops: CDR1 SGDLS, CDR2 YYNGEE.

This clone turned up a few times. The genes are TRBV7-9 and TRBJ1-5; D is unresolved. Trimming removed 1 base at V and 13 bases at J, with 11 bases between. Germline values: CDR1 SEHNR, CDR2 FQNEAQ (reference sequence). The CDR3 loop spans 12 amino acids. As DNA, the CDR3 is TGTGCCAGCAGCTTAGACCACAGCAAACAGCATTTT. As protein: CASSLDHSKQHF.

DNA of the CDR3: TGTGCCAGCACCGGGACTTCGGAAGCTTTCTTT. Its protein is CASTGTSEAFF. This chain connects TRBV6-1 to TRBJ1-1, with a tentative D call TRBD1 (5 bases). The CDR3 covers 11 residues. Trimming shortened V by 7 bases and J by 8 bases, and 11 bases separated the two germline ends. Germline loops: CDR1 MNHNS, CDR2 SASEGT.

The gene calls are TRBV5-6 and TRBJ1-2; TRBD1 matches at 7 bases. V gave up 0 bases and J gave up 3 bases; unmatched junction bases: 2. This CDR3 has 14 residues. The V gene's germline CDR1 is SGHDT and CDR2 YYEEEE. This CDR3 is CASSLAGGHYGYTF. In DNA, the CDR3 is TGTGCCAGCAGCTTGGCAGGGGGTCACTATGGCTACACCTTC.

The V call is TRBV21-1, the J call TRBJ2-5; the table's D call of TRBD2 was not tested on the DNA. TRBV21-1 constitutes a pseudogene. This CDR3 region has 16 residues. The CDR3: CASSPDGRAPGETQYF. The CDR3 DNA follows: TGTGCCAGCAGCCCGGACGGGAGGGCCCCCGGGGAGACCCAGTACTTC.

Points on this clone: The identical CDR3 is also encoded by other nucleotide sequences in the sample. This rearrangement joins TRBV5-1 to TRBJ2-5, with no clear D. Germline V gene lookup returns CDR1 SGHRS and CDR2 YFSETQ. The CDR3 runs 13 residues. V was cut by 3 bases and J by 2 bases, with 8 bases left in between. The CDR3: CASSSGSQETQYF. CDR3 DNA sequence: TGCGCCAGCAGCTCAGGTTCGCAAGAGACCCAGTACTTC.

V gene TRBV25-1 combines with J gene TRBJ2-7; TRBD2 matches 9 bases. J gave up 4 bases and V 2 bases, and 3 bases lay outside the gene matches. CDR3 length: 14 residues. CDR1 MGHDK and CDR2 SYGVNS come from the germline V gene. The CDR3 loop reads CASSEPSGTYEQYF. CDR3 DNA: TGTGCCAGCAGTGAACCTAGCGGGACTTACGAGCAGTACTTC.

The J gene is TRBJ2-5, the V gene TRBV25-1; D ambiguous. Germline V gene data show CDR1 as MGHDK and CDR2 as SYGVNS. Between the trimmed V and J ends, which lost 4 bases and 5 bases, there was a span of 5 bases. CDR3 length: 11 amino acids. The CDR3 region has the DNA TGTGCCAGCAGTGGCGGTGAGACCCAGTACTTC. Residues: CASSGGETQYF.

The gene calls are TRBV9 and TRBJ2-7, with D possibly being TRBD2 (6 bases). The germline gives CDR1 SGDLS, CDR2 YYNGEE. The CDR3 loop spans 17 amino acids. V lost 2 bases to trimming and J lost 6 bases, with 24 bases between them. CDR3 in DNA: TGTGCCAGCAGCGTCTCCGGGACGCCGGGATACGGGGGCGAGCAGTACTTC. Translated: CASSVSGTPGYGGEQYF.

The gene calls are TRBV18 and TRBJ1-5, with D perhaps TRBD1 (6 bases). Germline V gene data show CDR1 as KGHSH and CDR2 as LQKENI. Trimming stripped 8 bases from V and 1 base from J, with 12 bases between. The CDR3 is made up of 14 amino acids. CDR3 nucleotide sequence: TGTGCCAGCCGAGCAGGGGTCAGCAATCAGCCCCAGCATTTT. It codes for CASRAGVSNQPQHF.

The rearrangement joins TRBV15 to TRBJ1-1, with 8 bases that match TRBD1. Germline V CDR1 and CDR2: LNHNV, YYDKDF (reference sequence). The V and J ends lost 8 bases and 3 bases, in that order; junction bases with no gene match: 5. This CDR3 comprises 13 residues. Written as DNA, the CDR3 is TGTGCCACCGGGACAGGATTTTACACTGAAGCTTTCTTT. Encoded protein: CATGTGFYTEAFF.

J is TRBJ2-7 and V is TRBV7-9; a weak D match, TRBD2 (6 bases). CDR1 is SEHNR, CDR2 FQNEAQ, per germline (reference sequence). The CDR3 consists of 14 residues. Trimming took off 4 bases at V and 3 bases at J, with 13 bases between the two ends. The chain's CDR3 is CASSSSRELYEQYF. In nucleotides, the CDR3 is TGTGCCAGCAGCTCCAGCCGGGAGCTCTACGAGCAGTACTTC.

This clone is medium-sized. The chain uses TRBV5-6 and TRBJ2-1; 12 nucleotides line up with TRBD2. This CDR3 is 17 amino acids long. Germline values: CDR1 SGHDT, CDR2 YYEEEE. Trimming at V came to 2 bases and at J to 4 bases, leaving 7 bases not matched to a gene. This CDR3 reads CASSLSVLAGGYNEQFF. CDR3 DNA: TGTGCCAGCAGCTTAAGTGTGCTAGCGGGAGGGTACAATGAGCAGTTCTTC.